These 5 T cell receptor beta chains came from one sample sequenced in a study of OX40 agonist ivuxolimab in advanced cancers. Profiling relied on immunoSEQ multiplex PCR, and the TCRdb table lists in-frame clones only, not all of them. The data hold tens of thousands of clones, with 94% observed a single time. Specimen: CD4+ or CD8+ T cells sorted from blood, collected in a trial of the OX40 agonist ivuxolimab. The receptors derive from an adult with an advanced solid tumor such as melanoma, head and neck, liver or kidney cancer.

This rearrangement joins TRBV27 to TRBJ1-1; a weak D match, TRBD1 (5 bases). V dropped 8 bases and J dropped 0 bases, with 10 bases sitting between them. Germline V gene lookup returns CDR1 MNHEY and CDR2 SMNVEV (reference sequence). CDR3 length equals 13 residues. DNA of the CDR3: TGTGCCAGCCGGGTAGGGGTGAACACTGAAGCTTTCTTT. It specifies CASRVGVNTEAFF.

This chain links TRBV13 with TRBJ2-7, with D unresolved. V was cut by 1 base and J by 0 bases, with 4 bases left in between. CDR1 and CDR2 (germline): PRHDT, FYEKMQ (reference sequence). The CDR3 has 13 residues. The DNA of the CDR3 is TGTGCCAGCAGCTTAGTGAGCTCCTACGAGCAGTACTTC. This translates into CASSLVSSYEQYF. Together with reference TRBV13 and TRBJ2-7, the CDR3 gives the full variable domain: AAGVIQSPRHLIKEKRETATLKCYPIPRHDTVYWYQQGPGQDPQFLISFYEKMQSDKGSIPDRFSAQQFSDYHSELNMSSLELGDSALYFCASSLVSSYEQYFGPGTRLTVT.

The chain recombines TRBV4-3 with TRBJ1-2, with TRBD1 identical over 7 bases. V lost 4 bases, J lost 4 bases, and 12 bases stayed unmatched. The germline V gene has CDR1 LGHNA and CDR2 YSLEER. The CDR3 is 16 amino acids. CDR3 sequence (DNA): TGCGCCAGCAGCCCCGGTGGGGCAGGGGGACGCTATGGCTACACCTTC. Its protein is CASSPGGAGGRYGYTF.

The chain couples TRBV6-1 to TRBJ1-1, with TRBD1 matching 11 bases. Germline CDR1 MNHNS, CDR2 SASEGT. The CDR3 length is 18 residues. J gave up 3 bases and V 0 bases, and 9 bases lay outside the gene matches. The CDR3 DNA sequence: TGTGCCAGCAGTGAAGCGCTTGGGACAGGGGGGCGGTACACTGAAGCTTTCTTT. This encodes CASSEALGTGGRYTEAFF.

The chain joins TRBV30 to TRBJ2-1; possible D gene TRBD2, 6 bases. Per the germline V gene, CDR1 is GTSNPN and CDR2 is SVGIG (reference sequence). The length of the CDR3 is 12 residues. V lost 5 bases, J lost 12 bases, and 17 bases lay in between. CDR3 in DNA: TGTGCCTGGGGGGAAGGGACTGCCTTGCAGTTCTTC. Amino acid sequence: CAWGEGTALQFF.